One and the same sample provided the 14 T cell receptor beta chains below, sequenced in a study of blood T cell repertoires in COVID-19. The protocol was immunoSEQ multiplex PCR, while the TCRdb copy is restricted to in-frame clones and leaves out a portion. This table holds fewer than 250,000 clones, around 81% found once. Input material: peripheral blood. The receptors were gathered from a man between 60 and 75 years old with COVID-19, enrolled during active disease.

This clone was found a few times. V is TRBV29-1 and J is TRBJ1-1; tentatively, D is TRBD1 (5 bases). This CDR3 spans 13 amino acids. The germline CDR1 and CDR2 sequences are SQVTM and ANQGSEA. Between the trimmed V and J ends, which lost 2 bases and 1 base, there was a span of 8 bases. CDR3 loop: CSVEQGRNTEAFF. CDR3 coding DNA: TGCAGCGTTGAACAGGGTAGGAACACTGAAGCTTTCTTT.

V usage is TRBV7-9 and J usage is TRBJ2-7; 8 nucleotides match TRBD1. Germline V gene data show CDR1 as SEHNR and CDR2 as FQNEAQ (reference sequence). The CDR3 is 16 residues long. V lost 5 bases to trimming and J lost 7 bases; unmatched junction nucleotides: 16. The chain's CDR3 is CASSAQTTGGLNEQYF. CDR3 DNA sequence: TGTGCCAGCAGCGCTCAAACTACAGGGGGATTGAATGAGCAGTACTTC.

V and J are TRBV13 and TRBJ1-1, with 7 bases that match TRBD1. The CDR3 is 16 residues long. The V segment lost 0 bases and the J segment 4 bases; nucleotides outside the gene matches: 8. The germline V gene encodes CDR1 PRHDT and CDR2 FYEKMQ (reference sequence). CDR3 amino acids: CASSLGTGQLLTEAFF. The DNA of the CDR3 is TGTGCCAGCAGCTTAGGGACGGGACAGCTCCTCACTGAAGCTTTCTTT.

The chain employs TRBV15 and TRBJ1-1, with D tentatively TRBD1 (5 bases). The CDR3 spans 14 residues. The V gene lost 5 bases and the J gene lost 1 base, with 11 bases spanning the gap. Germline V lookup: CDR1 LNHNV, CDR2 YYDKDF (reference sequence). Written as DNA, the CDR3 is TGTGCCACCAGCGGGTGGGGGGGGAACACTGAAGCTTTCTTT. It encodes CATSGWGGNTEAFF.

The chain employs TRBV15 and TRBJ1-3, with D unclear. V lost 1 base and J lost 4, with 11 bases in between. CDR3 length: 15 residues. CDR1 and CDR2 (germline): LNHNV, YYDKDF (reference sequence). The CDR3 DNA reads as TGTGCCACCAGCAGAGCGAACGGCGGAGGAAACACCATATATTTT. Its protein product is CATSRANGGGNTIYF.

This clone was detected a few times. The rearrangement joins TRBV28 to TRBJ1-2, with D unresolved. V shed 6 bases and J shed 6 bases, with 8 bases lying between them. The germline V gene encodes CDR1 MDHEN and CDR2 SYDVKM. CDR3 length equals 11 residues. CDR3 coding DNA: TGTGCCAGCAGCCCGCGAGATGGCTACACCTTC. Its translation is CASSPRDGYTF.

J is TRBJ1-5 and V is TRBV4-1; D is uncertain. The CDR3 runs 15 residues. Germline lookup yields CDR1 MGHRA and CDR2 YSYEKL. Trimming pared 0 bases from V and 5 bases from J, leaving 11 bases between. The CDR3 sequence: CASSQDHAGYQPQHF. As DNA, the CDR3 is TGCGCCAGCAGCCAAGATCATGCAGGTTATCAGCCCCAGCATTTT.

The CDR3 loop is CASSPFLGRDYNQPQHF. As DNA, the CDR3 is TGTGCCAGCTCACCTTTTTTGGGGAGGGATTACAATCAGCCCCAGCATTTT. The chain couples TRBV18 to TRBJ1-5, with D unclear. V was shortened by 3 bases and J by 3 bases, with 18 bases between the two germline ends. CDR1 is KGHSH, CDR2 LQKENI, per germline. CDR3 length: 17 amino acids.

The rearrangement joins TRBV27 to TRBJ2-3; TRBD2 aligns across 12 bases. CDR1 is MNHEY and CDR2 is SMNVEV in the germline V gene (reference sequence). The CDR3 is 17 amino acids. Germline trimming cut 2 bases from V and 1 base from J; bases unmatched to any gene: 4. CDR3 amino acids: CASSLKPSGRGTDTQYF. In DNA, the CDR3 is TGTGCCAGCAGTTTAAAACCTAGCGGGAGGGGCACAGATACGCAGTATTTT.

The rearrangement links TRBV28 to TRBJ2-7, with a weak D call TRBD1 (5 bases). This CDR3 is 13 amino acids long. Trimming took off 6 bases at V and 2 bases at J, with 11 bases between the two ends. Germline CDR1 MDHEN, CDR2 SYDVKM. CDR3 DNA: TGTGCCAGCAGCCAGACAGTCCCCTACGAGCAGTACTTC. Translated: CASSQTVPYEQYF. Together with reference TRBV28 and TRBJ2-7, the CDR3 gives the full variable domain: DVKVTQSSRYLVKRTGEKVFLECVQDMDHENMFWYRQDPGLGLRLIYFSYDVKMKEKGDIPEGYSVSREKKERFSLILESASTNQTSMYLCASSQTVPYEQYFGPGTRLTVT.

The J gene is TRBJ2-6, the V gene TRBV5-4; the D gene is possibly TRBD1 (5 bases). The V end lost 0 bases, the J end lost 0 bases, and 7 bases lay between the germline ends. CDR3 length: 16 residues. Germline values: CDR1 SGHNT, CDR2 YYREEE (reference sequence). The CDR3 sequence: CASSLGGHSGANVLTF. CDR3 nucleotide sequence: TGTGCCAGCAGCTTGGGCGGACACTCTGGGGCCAACGTCCTGACTTTC.

This clone is a singleton in its sample. This rearrangement joins TRBV7-6 to TRBJ1-2, with TRBD1 matching 7 bases. Germline lookup yields CDR1 SGHVS and CDR2 FNYEAQ. V lost 1 base, J lost 8 bases, and 4 bases stayed unmatched. The CDR3 loop spans 13 amino acids. Here the CDR3 DNA reads TGTGCCAGCAGCTTAGGACAGGGCTACGGCTACACCTTC. As protein: CASSLGQGYGYTF.

The chain uses TRBV21-1 and TRBJ2-2; the table assigns TRBD2, which was not confirmed against the DNA. TRBV21-1 has pseudogene status. The CDR3 spans 20 residues. The CDR3 DNA follows: TGTGCCAGCAGCAAATTCGGCGGGACTAGCGGGTTGGGGAGCACCGGGGAGCTGTTTTTT. It encodes CASSKFGGTSGLGSTGELFF.

The V call is TRBV12-2, the J call TRBJ2-7; the table's D gene call, TRBD2, was not cross checked with the DNA. TRBV12-2 has pseudogene status. The CDR3 has 20 residues. CDR3 bases: TGTGCAAGTCGCTTAGGTCCTAAGATGTGCGGAATAAAAAGCAACTACGAGCAGTACTTC. Its translation: CASRLGPKMCGIKSNYEQYF.